This T cell receptor (beta chain) was recorded in a study of T cells in tumors after PD-1 blockade. On the study more broadly: Patients had no prior checkpoint blockade, systemic immunosuppressants, or anti-cancer therapy within 4 weeks. Each patient got pembrolizumab 200 mg every 3 weeks or cemiplimab 350 mg every 2 weeks.

Data came from immunoSEQ multiplex PCR; TCRdb stores just in-frame clones and leaves some out. Among about 59,000 clones listed, about four fifths were seen once. Per the germline V gene, CDR1 is MNHNS and CDR2 is SASEGT. The CDR3 covers 15 residues. J was trimmed by 3 bases and V by 2 bases; bases with no gene match: 3. This TCR was sampled from a human donor with basal cell carcinoma. J is TRBJ1-5 and V is TRBV6-1; 8 nucleotides match TRBD1. Sample: PBMCs, taken before anti-PD-1 treatment. CDR3 nucleotides: TGTGCCAGCAGTGAACAGGGGGCCAACAATCAGCCCCAGCATTTT. It encodes CASSEQGANNQPQHF.